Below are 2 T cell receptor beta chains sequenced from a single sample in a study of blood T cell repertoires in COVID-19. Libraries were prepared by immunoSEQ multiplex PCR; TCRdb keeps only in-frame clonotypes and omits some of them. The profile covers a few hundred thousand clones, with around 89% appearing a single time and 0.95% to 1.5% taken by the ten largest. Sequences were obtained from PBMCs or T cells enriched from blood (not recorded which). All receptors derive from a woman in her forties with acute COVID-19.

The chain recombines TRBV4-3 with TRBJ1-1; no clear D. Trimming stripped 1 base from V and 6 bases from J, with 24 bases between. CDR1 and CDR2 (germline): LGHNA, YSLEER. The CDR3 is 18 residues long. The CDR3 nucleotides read TGCGCCAGCAGCCAAGTTTTTCCGGCGACTGCTAGCTTACCTGAAGCTTTCTTT. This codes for CASSQVFPATASLPEAFF.

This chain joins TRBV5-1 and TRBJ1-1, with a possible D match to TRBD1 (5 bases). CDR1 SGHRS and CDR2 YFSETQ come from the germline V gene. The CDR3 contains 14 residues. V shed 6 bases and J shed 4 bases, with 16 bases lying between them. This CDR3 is CASNPDSSGTEAFF. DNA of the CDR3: TGCGCCAGCAACCCCGACAGTTCAGGCACTGAAGCTTTCTTT.